The next 6 T cell receptor beta chains were all read from a single sample in a study of OX40 agonist ivuxolimab in advanced cancers. Sequencing was performed with immunoSEQ multiplex PCR; in TCRdb, only in-frame clones are kept and a portion is missing. The sample holds over 70,000 clones, roughly 89% seen once. The sample was CD4+ or CD8+ T cells sorted from blood, taken in a trial of the OX40 agonist ivuxolimab. These receptors were taken from an adult with an advanced solid tumor such as melanoma, head and neck, liver or kidney cancer.

V usage is TRBV7-9 and J usage is TRBJ2-7, with D unclear. V was shortened by 2 bases and J by 3 bases, with 5 bases between the two germline ends. Germline V lookup: CDR1 SEHNR, CDR2 FQNEAQ (reference sequence). CDR3 length: 12 amino acids. The CDR3: CASSLSSYEQYF. CDR3 DNA sequence: TGTGCCAGCAGCTTATCGAGCTACGAGCAGTACTTC.

This clone showed up just a few times. The J gene is TRBJ1-2, the V gene TRBV2; D uncertain. Germline CDR1 and CDR2: SNHLY and FYNNEI. Trimming cost V 8 bases and J 4 bases, with 11 bases left between them. The CDR3 runs to 12 residues. In DNA, the CDR3 is TGTGCCAGCCTATACCACTCCTATGGCTACACCTTC. Translating gives CASLYHSYGYTF.

The genes are TRBV6-1 and TRBJ1-4; weak D call: TRBD1 (5 bases). CDR3 size: 13 residues. V gave up 6 bases and J gave up 7 bases, with 12 bases separating them. CDR1 and CDR2 from the germline V gene are MNHNS and SASEGT. CDR3 region: CASSRGAGEKLFF. CDR3 DNA: TGTGCCAGCAGCCGAGGGGCTGGTGAAAAACTGTTTTTT.

This clone has a single count. The V and J genes are TRBV5-4 and TRBJ2-7; TRBD2 aligns across 10 bases. The CDR3 loop spans 15 amino acids. Germline CDR1 is SGHNT and CDR2 is YYREEE (reference sequence). V gave up 1 base and J gave up 3 bases; unmatched junction bases: 4. The CDR3 DNA reads TGTGCCAGCAGCTTGTCTGGGACTAGCGACTACGAGCAGTACTTC. It yields the protein CASSLSGTSDYEQYF.

The gene calls are TRBV5-1 and TRBJ2-1; D perhaps matches TRBD1 (5 bases). This CDR3 is 13 amino acids long. Germline V CDR1 and CDR2: SGHRS, YFSETQ. V gave up 0 bases and J gave up 5 bases, with 6 bases separating them. The CDR3, as DNA: TGCGCCAGCAGCTTGGTAGGGGACAATGAGCAGTTCTTC. Translated, it gives CASSLVGDNEQFF.

This clone was seen a single time. This rearrangement joins TRBV5-1 to TRBJ2-3, with D possibly matching TRBD2 (5 bases). The CDR3 has 13 residues. Trimming removed 3 bases at V and 6 bases at J, with 11 bases between. Germline CDR1 and CDR2: SGHRS and YFSETQ. The CDR3 protein is CASSSGSVDTQYF. The CDR3 DNA sequence: TGCGCCAGCAGCTCGGGGTCTGTGGATACGCAGTATTTT.